These 18 T cell receptor beta chains share one sample of origin, sequenced in a study of Graves' ophthalmopathy and Graves' hyperthyroidism. RNA transcripts were the template, and TCR beta CDR3 regions were amplified from them. First-round RT-PCR used HTBI primers; second-round multiplex PCR followed. TCRdb fed the multiplex PCR reads into MiXCR, producing one record per CDR3 protein. The table has a few hundred thousand distinct CDR3 sequences, approximately 35% seen once. The sequencing input was peripheral blood or thyroid tissue (not recorded which). Source of these receptors: an adult man with Graves' hyperthyroidism.

V usage is TRBV13 and J usage is TRBJ2-5; 12 bases fit TRBD1. The end of the DNA fits TRBJ2-1 better, so the J call may be wrong. The germline V gene encodes CDR1 PRHDT and CDR2 FYEKMQ (reference sequence). CDR3 length: 15 amino acids. In nucleotides, the CDR3 is TGTGCCAGCACCCACAGGGACAGGGGGCGGGATGAGCAGTTCTTC. Translation: CASTHRDRGRDEQFF.

About this clonotype itself: A read error may explain this, as a much larger clone is one base away. The conserved phenylalanine or tryptophan normally closing the CDR3 is absent here, so this likely arose from a read error. The chain links TRBV24-1 to TRBJ1-5; D is undetermined. Germline V gene sequence: CDR1 KGHDR, CDR2 SFDVKD. CDR3 length: 15 residues. Between the trimmed V and J ends, which lost 4 bases and 4 bases, there was a span of 13 bases. The CDR3 here is CATSDAEAGNQPQHL. CDR3 in DNA: TGTGCCACCAGTGACGCAGAGGCGGGGAATCAGCCCCAGCATCTT.

This clonotype was observed at least ten times. V gene TRBV2 combines with J gene TRBJ2-5, with TRBD2 matching 12 bases. Germline CDR1 is SNHLY and CDR2 is FYNNEI. This CDR3 comprises 14 residues. Unmatched junction bases numbered 2, after V lost 4 bases and J lost 5 bases. As DNA, the CDR3 is TGTGCCAGCAGTGGGACTAGCGGGGTGGAGACCCAGTACTTC. Encoded protein: CASSGTSGVETQYF.

The sample holds a few counts of this clonotype. The V call is TRBV29-1, the J call TRBJ2-3, with D possibly being TRBD1 (6 bases). CDR3 length equals 13 residues. Germline assignment: CDR1 SQVTM and CDR2 ANQGSEA. V was shortened by 7 bases and J by 2 bases, with 13 bases between the two germline ends. In DNA form, the CDR3 reads TGCAGCGCAGTAGTGGGGGCCACAGATACGCAGTATTTT. Encoded protein: CSAVVGATDTQYF.

This chain uses TRBV2 with TRBJ1-6; TRBD1 matches at 8 bases. In germline, CDR1 is SNHLY, CDR2 FYNNEI. The CDR3 runs to 14 residues. J lost 7 bases, V lost 8 bases, and 7 bases had no gene match. The CDR3 loop reads CASWTGSANSPLHF. CDR3 nucleotide sequence: TGTGCCAGCTGGACAGGGTCAGCGAATTCACCCCTCCACTTT.

The chain links TRBV5-8 to TRBJ2-5; D possibly matches TRBD1 or TRBD2 (5 bases each). There are 18 residues in the CDR3. Per the germline V gene, CDR1 is SGHTS and CDR2 is YDEGEE. Trimming pared 0 bases from V and 5 bases from J, leaving 23 bases between. The CDR3 region is CASSLASWGSVESETQYF. As DNA, the CDR3 is TGTGCCAGCAGCTTGGCCTCCTGGGGGTCGGTGGAAAGTGAGACCCAGTACTTC.

CDR3 in amino acids: CAISELAGANSYEQYF. Written as DNA, the CDR3 is TGTGCCATCAGTGAATTAGCGGGAGCGAACTCCTACGAGCAGTACTTC. V is TRBV10-3 and J is TRBJ2-7; TRBD2 matches 9 bases. Per the germline V gene, CDR1 is ENHRY and CDR2 is SYGVKD. The trim removed 3 bases at V and 0 bases at J, leaving 6 bases unmatched. CDR3 length equals 16 residues.

The genes are TRBV2 and TRBJ1-5, with 8 nucleotides matching TRBD1. CDR1 SNHLY and CDR2 FYNNEI come from the germline V gene. This CDR3 has 13 amino acids. The CDR3 sequence is CARDDRGGQPQHF. The CDR3 region has the DNA TGTGCTAGAGATGACAGGGGCGGACAGCCCCAGCATTTT.

This clonotype was recorded many times. The chain combines TRBV24-1 with TRBJ2-2; D may be TRBD1 (5 bases). This CDR3 spans 13 amino acids. Germline V lookup: CDR1 KGHDR, CDR2 SFDVKD. Trimming left V 7 bases short and J 3 bases short, with 8 bases between. The CDR3 protein is CATSDRDTGELFF. The DNA of the CDR3 is TGTGCCACCAGCGACAGAGACACCGGGGAGCTGTTTTTT.

This clonotype has a count of ten or more. CDR3 loop: CASSEAGEQYF. Written as DNA, the CDR3 is TGTGCCAGCAGCGAAGCGGGCGAGCAGTACTTC. V gene TRBV7-9 combines with J gene TRBJ2-7; perhaps TRBD2 as D (6 bases). V gave up 5 bases and J gave up 6 bases, with 8 bases separating them. The CDR3 runs 11 residues. The germline V gene has CDR1 SEHNR and CDR2 FQNEAQ (reference sequence).

The table lists this clonotype with many counts. V is TRBV12-3 or TRBV12-4 and J is TRBJ2-5; 8 bases agree with TRBD1. CDR3 length equals 15 residues. Trimming at V came to 3 bases and at J to 7 bases, leaving 10 bases not matched to a gene. The CDR3 spells CASSFYGQGEGTQYF. CDR3 coding DNA: TGTGCCAGCAGTTTCTATGGACAGGGTGAGGGGACCCAGTACTTC.

The chain carries TRBV18 and TRBJ2-7, with no clear D. The length of the CDR3 is 14 residues. Trimming removed 3 bases at V and 11 bases at J, with 20 bases between. The germline gives CDR1 KGHSH, CDR2 LQKENI. The CDR3 reads CASSPSDSLRVEYF. As DNA, the CDR3 is TGTGCCAGCTCACCTTCCGACTCGTTACGAGTGGAGTACTTC. The full variable domain, completed using reference TRBV18 and TRBJ2-7, is NAGVMQNPRHLVRRRGQEARLRCSPMKGHSHVYWYRQLPEEGLKFMVYLQKENIIDESGMPKERFSAEFPKEGPSILRIQQVVRGDSAAYFCASSPSDSLRVEYFGPGTRLTVT.

This chain links TRBV25-1 with TRBJ2-5; 8 positions agree with TRBD1. Germline CDR1 is MGHDK and CDR2 is SYGVNS. The V gene end was trimmed by 5 bases and the J gene end by 1 base; junction bases not matched to a gene: 9. The CDR3 is made up of 16 amino acids. CDR3 nucleotides: TGTGCCAGCAGTCCGACGGGACAGGCCCTCCAAGAGACCCAGTACTTC. Translating gives CASSPTGQALQETQYF.

The chain recombines TRBV19 with TRBJ1-1; D not resolved. CDR3 length equals 13 residues. V shed 3 bases and J shed 1 base, with 6 bases lying between them. CDR1 and CDR2 from the germline V gene are LNHDA and SQIVND (reference sequence). The CDR3 region has the DNA TGTGCCAGTAGTATGGGCGAGAACACTGAAGCTTTCTTT. It specifies CASSMGENTEAFF.

Concerning this clonotype itself: This could be a read error, since a much larger clone is one nucleotide away. The chain couples TRBV7-2 to TRBJ2-5, with 9 bases fitting TRBD2. CDR1 is SGHTA, CDR2 FQGNSA, per germline. This CDR3 is built from 14 residues. The J segment lost 5 bases and the V segment lost 2 bases, leaving 3 bases of the junction unmatched. CDR3 in amino acids: CASSLKREEETQYF. The CDR3 DNA sequence: TGTGCCAGCAGCTTAAAGCGGGAGGAGGAGACCCAGTACTTC.

This clonotype was seen at least ten times. This chain joins TRBV5-1 and TRBJ1-4; unclear D gene. Germline CDR1 SGHRS, CDR2 YFSETQ. Trimming shortened V by 1 base and J by 5 bases, and 9 bases separated the two germline ends. The CDR3 spans 14 residues. DNA for the CDR3: TGCGCCAGCAGCTTGCTTGCGGGGAATGAAAAACTGTTTTTT. Residues: CASSLLAGNEKLFF. The full variable domain, in which reference TRBV5-1 and TRBJ1-4 provide the parts outside the CDR3, is KAGVTQTPRYLIKTRGQQVTLSCSPISGHRSVSWYQQTPGQGLQFLFEYFSETQRNKGNFPGRFSGRQFSNSRSEMNVSTLELGDSALYLCASSLLAGNEKLFFGSGTQLSVL.

This clonotype was seen only a few times. This chain uses TRBV15 with TRBJ2-5; 9 nucleotides line up with TRBD2. The length of the CDR3 is 15 residues. V lost 3 bases, J lost 2 bases, and 4 bases stayed unmatched. Germline CDR1 and CDR2: LNHNV and YYDKDF (reference sequence). The CDR3 is CATSRTAGGQETQYF. For the CDR3, the DNA is TGTGCCACCAGCAGGACAGCGGGGGGTCAAGAGACCCAGTACTTC.

As to this clonotype: An end of the junction differs from the germline gene, which may be a read error. This chain uses TRBV10-3 with TRBJ2-5, with D possibly being TRBD2 (6 bases). The CDR3 is made up of 14 amino acids. From germline, CDR1 is ENHRY and CDR2 SYGVKD. The CDR3 spells CASSWDGGAETQYF. The CDR3 coding sequence is TGTGCCAGCAGTTGGGATGGCGGGGCAGAGACCCAGTACTTC.